Listed here is a single T cell receptor beta chain. The target antigen is unknown. TCRdb reanalysed the 5' RACE reads using MiXCR and keeps one entry per CDR3 protein. The sample consists of fewer than 350,000 distinct CDR3 sequences, approximately 3.9% of them appearing once. V was clipped by 3 bases and J by 0 bases, with 6 bases between them. The CDR3 extends over 14 amino acids. Per germline, CDR1 SGHAT and CDR2 FQNNGV. This sample was included in a study of T cells after yellow fever vaccination. Study-wide points: Post-booster samples contained most primary-vaccination clones (about 95% CD4, around 90% CD8). Secondary responses were weaker yet peaked faster, day 5 versus 15.

This material consisted of PBMCs, taken on the day of the yellow fever booster vaccination. V and J are TRBV11-2 and TRBJ1-3; no firm D call. This TCR derives from a man between 18 and 35 years old who received the YFV17D yellow fever vaccine. In nucleotides, the CDR3 is TGTGCCAGCAGCTTCACAGACTCTGGAAACACCATATATTTT. Protein: CASSFTDSGNTIYF.